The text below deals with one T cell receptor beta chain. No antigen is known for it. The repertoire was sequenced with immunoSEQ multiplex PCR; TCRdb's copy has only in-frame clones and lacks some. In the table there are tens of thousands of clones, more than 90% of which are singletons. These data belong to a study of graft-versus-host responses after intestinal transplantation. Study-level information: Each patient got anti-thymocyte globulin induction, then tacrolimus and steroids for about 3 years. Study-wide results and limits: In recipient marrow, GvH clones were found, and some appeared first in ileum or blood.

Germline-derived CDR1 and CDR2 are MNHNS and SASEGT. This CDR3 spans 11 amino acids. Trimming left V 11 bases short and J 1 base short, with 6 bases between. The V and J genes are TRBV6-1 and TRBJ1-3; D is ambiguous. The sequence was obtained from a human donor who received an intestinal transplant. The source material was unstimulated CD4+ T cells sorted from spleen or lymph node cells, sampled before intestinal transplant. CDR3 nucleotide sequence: TGTGCCGCAACATCTGGAAACACCATATATTTT. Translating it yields CAATSGNTIYF.